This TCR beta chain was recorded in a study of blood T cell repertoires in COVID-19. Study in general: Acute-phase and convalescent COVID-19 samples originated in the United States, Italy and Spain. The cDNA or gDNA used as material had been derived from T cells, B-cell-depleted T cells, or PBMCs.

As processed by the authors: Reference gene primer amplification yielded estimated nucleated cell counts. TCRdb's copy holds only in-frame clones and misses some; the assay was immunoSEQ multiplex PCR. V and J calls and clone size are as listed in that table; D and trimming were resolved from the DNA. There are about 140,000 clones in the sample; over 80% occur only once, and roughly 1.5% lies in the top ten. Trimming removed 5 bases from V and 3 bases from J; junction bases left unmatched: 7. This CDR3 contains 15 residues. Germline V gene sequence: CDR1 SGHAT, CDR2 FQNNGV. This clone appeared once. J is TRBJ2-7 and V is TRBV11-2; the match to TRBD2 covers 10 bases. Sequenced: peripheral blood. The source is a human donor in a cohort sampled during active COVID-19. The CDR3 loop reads CASSLLSGRIYEQYF. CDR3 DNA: TGTGCCAGCAGCCTCCTTAGCGGGAGGATCTACGAGCAGTACTTC.